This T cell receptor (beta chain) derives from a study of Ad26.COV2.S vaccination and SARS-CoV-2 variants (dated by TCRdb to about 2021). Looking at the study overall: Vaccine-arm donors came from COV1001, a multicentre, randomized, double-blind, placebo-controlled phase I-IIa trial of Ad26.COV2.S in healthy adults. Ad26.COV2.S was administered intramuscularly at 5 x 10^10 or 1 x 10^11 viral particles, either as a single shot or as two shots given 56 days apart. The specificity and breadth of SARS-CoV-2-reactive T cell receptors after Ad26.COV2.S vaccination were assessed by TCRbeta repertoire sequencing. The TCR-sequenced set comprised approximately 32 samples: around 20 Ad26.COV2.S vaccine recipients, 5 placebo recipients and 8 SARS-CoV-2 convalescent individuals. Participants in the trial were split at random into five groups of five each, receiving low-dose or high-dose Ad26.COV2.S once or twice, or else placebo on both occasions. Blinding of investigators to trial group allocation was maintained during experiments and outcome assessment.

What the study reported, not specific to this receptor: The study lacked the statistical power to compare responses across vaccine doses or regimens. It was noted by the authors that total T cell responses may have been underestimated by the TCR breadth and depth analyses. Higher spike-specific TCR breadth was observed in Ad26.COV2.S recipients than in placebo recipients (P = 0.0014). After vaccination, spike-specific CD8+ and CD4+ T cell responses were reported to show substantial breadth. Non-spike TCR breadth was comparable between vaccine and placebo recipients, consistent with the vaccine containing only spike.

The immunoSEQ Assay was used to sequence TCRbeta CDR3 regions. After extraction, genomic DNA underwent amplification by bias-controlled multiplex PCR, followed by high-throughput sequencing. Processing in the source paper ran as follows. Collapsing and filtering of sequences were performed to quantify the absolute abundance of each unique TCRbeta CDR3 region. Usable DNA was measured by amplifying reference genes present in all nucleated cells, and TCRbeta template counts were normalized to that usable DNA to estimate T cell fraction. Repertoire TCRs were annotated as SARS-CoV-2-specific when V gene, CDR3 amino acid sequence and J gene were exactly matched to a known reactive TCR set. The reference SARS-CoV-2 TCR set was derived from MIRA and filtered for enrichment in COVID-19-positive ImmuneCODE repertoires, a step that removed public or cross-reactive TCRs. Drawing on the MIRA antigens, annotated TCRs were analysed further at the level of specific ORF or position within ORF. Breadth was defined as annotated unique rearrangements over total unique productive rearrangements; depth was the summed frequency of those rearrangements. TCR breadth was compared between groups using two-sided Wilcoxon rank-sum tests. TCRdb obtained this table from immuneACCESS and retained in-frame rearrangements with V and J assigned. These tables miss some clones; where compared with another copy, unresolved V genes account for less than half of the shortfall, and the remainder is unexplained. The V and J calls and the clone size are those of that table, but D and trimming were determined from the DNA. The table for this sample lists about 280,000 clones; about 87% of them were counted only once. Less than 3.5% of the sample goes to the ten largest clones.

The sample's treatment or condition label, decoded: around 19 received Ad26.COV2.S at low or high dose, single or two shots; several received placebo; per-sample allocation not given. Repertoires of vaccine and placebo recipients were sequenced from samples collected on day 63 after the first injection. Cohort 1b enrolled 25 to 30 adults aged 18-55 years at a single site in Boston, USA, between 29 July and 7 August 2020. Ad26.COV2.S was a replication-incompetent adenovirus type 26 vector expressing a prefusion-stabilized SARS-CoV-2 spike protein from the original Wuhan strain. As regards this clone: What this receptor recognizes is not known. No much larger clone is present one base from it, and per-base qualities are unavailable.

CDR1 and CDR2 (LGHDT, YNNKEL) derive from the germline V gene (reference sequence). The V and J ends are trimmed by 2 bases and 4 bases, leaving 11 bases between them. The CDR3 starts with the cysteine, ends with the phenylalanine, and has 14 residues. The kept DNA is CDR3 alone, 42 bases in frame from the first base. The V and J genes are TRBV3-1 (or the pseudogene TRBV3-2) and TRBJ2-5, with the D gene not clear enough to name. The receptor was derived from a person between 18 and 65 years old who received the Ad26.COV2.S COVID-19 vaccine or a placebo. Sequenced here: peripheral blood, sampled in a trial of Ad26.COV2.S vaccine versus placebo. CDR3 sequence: CASSQSPERETQYF. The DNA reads TGTGCCAGCAGCCAATCACCGGAGAGAGAGACCCAGTACTTC.